The clone carrying this T cell receptor (beta chain) was observed a few times. Its antigen is unknown. An end of the junction differs from the germline gene, which may be a read error. This entry comes from a study of T cells in Graves' hyperthyroidism and ophthalmopathy. Study conclusions and caveats: Most clonotypes that expanded in the thyroid above 0.001 also showed up in blood.

The length of the CDR3 is 19 residues. Germline lookup yields CDR1 SSHAT and CDR2 FNYEAQ (reference sequence). It was uncontrolled infection, other autoimmune disease, pregnancy or lactation that excluded patients. RNA transcripts served as the template for amplifying TCR beta CDR3 regions. First-round RT-PCR with HTBI primers amplified the TCR CDR3 region. Each CDR3 protein is one row after TCRdb ran MiXCR on the multiplex PCR reads. This table has about 610,000 distinct CDR3 sequences, roughly 15% appearing once. The clonotype comes from a woman in her thirties or forties with Graves' ophthalmopathy. The sample taken for sequencing was blood. The chain has TRBV7-7 and TRBJ2-1, with 15 bases that match TRBD2. In DNA, the CDR3 is TGTGCTAGCAGCTTACCCCCTTTTAGGGGGACTAGCGGGAGGCATGAGCAGTTCTTC. Amino acid sequence: CASSLPPFRGTSGRHEQFF.